One sample yielded the 21 T cell receptor beta chains listed below, sequenced in a study of vaccination and CD4 T cells after COVID-19. The Oncomine TCR Beta short-read assay generated sequence data from the DNA of cultured CD4+ T cells. One entry per CDR3 protein, called by TCRdb with MiXCR from the PCR reads. The sample shows some 16,000 distinct CDR3 sequences, roughly half of them seen only once. Regarding treatment: roughly 10-day PBMC culture with coronavirus spike peptide pools or control peptides (ViraFEST assay). Their antigen targets remain unknown. The specimen comprised CD4+ T cells from blood, cultured in vitro, sampled before SARS-CoV-2 vaccination. The source is a human donor who had recovered from COVID-19.

This chain links TRBV7-2 with TRBJ2-1; D gene uncertain. This CDR3 contains 11 residues. Germline V CDR1 and CDR2: SGHTA, FQGNSA. The V end was cut by 3 bases, the J end by 8 bases, with 5 bases between. CDR3 loop: CASSFEYEQFF. As DNA, the CDR3 is TGTGCCAGCAGCTTCGAGTATGAGCAGTTCTTC.

This clonotype was recorded only once. J is TRBJ2-2 and V is TRBV6-1, with 9 positions matching TRBD2. This CDR3 spans 17 amino acids. Germline V gives CDR1 MNHNS, CDR2 SASEGT. J gave up 4 bases and V 6 bases, and 12 bases lay outside the gene matches. As DNA, the CDR3 is TGTGCCAGCAGCCAACCCACGGGACTAGCTAGCACCGGGGAGCTGTTTTTT. Translated: CASSQPTGLASTGELFF.

DNA for the CDR3: TGCAGTGCGCGACTAGCGGGGGCGCGAGAGACCCAGTACTTC. Protein: CSARLAGARETQYF. V gene TRBV20-1 combines with J gene TRBJ2-5; TRBD2 aligns across 12 bases. The CDR3 totals 14 residues. V shed 6 bases and J 4 bases; nucleotides not matched to a gene: 6. Germline CDR1 is DFQATT and CDR2 is SNEGSKA (reference sequence).

This rearrangement joins TRBV6-1 to TRBJ1-2; TRBD1 aligns across 7 bases. Per the germline V gene, CDR1 is MNHNS and CDR2 is SASEGT. The trim removed 5 bases at V and 3 bases at J, leaving 9 bases unmatched. This CDR3 contains 15 residues. DNA of the CDR3: TGTGCCAGCAGTCGCAGTACAGGGGTAGACTATGGCTACACCTTC. The encoded protein is CASSRSTGVDYGYTF.

The V call is TRBV2, the J call TRBJ2-5, with 13 bases that match TRBD2. The CDR3 runs to 16 residues. The ends lost 6 bases at V and 3 bases at J; junction bases unmatched: 7. Germline-derived CDR1 and CDR2 are SNHLY and FYNNEI. The CDR3, as DNA: TGTGCCAGCAGAAAACGTGGACTAGCGGGGGAAGAGACCCAGTACTTC. It codes for CASRKRGLAGEETQYF.

This clonotype turned up a few times. This rearrangement joins TRBV7-2 to TRBJ2-3; D remains ambiguous. The CDR3 totals 17 residues. V was shortened by 4 bases and J by 0 bases, with 17 bases between the two germline ends. In germline, CDR1 is SGHTA, CDR2 FQGNSA. CDR3 nucleotides: TGTGCCAGCAGCTCCCTGGGTCACGCATCTAGCACAGATACGCAGTATTTT. It encodes CASSSLGHASSTDTQYF.

This clonotype was counted between two and nine times. V and J are TRBV15 and TRBJ1-6; D uncertain. The CDR3 has 14 amino acids. CDR1 LNHNV and CDR2 YYDKDF come from the germline V gene (reference sequence). Trimming removed 4 bases at V and 8 bases at J, with 12 bases between. The CDR3 nucleotides read TGTGCCACCAGCAAAGGCATGAGGGATTCACCCCTCCACTTT. It is translated as CATSKGMRDSPLHF.

The genes are TRBV7-8 and TRBJ1-5, with D perhaps TRBD1 (5 bases). Germline V lookup: CDR1 SGHVS, CDR2 FQNEAQ. The length of the CDR3 is 16 residues. Trimming took 5 bases from V and 2 from J, leaving 16 bases between them. CDR3 sequence: CASSAQQGRGNQPQHF. In DNA form, the CDR3 reads TGTGCCAGCAGCGCTCAGCAGGGACGGGGCAATCAGCCCCAGCATTTT.

The chain links TRBV20-1 to TRBJ1-5; 12 nucleotides match TRBD1. The CDR3 is made up of 15 amino acids. Germline V gene lookup returns CDR1 DFQATT and CDR2 SNEGSKA (reference sequence). V lost 6 bases to trimming and J lost 7 bases; unmatched junction nucleotides: 10. CDR3 in amino acids: CSAQTQGQGAQPQHF. As DNA, the CDR3 is TGCAGTGCACAGACTCAGGGACAGGGGGCACAGCCCCAGCATTTT.

This clonotype was picked up a small number of times. This chain links TRBV19 with TRBJ1-5; D is ambiguous. The CDR3 consists of 13 residues. Germline CDR1 and CDR2: LNHDA and SQIVND (reference sequence). The V gene lost 3 bases and the J gene lost 2 bases, with 5 bases spanning the gap. The CDR3 DNA is TGTGCCAGTAGTATCACCGGCAATCAGCCCCAGCATTTT. The encoded protein is CASSITGNQPQHF.

The rearrangement uses TRBV7-3 and TRBJ2-6; D unclear. Germline CDR1 and CDR2: SGHTA and FQGTGA. The ends were cut back, 4 bases at V and 4 bases at J, with 5 bases in the middle. The CDR3 covers 13 residues. CDR3 loop: CASSSPGANVLTF. The CDR3 nucleotides are TGTGCCAGCAGCTCCCCAGGGGCCAACGTCCTGACTTTC.

This clonotype was found a few times. This chain connects TRBV28 to TRBJ1-5; 7 nucleotides agree with TRBD1. This CDR3 has 16 amino acids. Per the germline V gene, CDR1 is MDHEN and CDR2 is SYDVKM. With 5 bases clipped from V and 2 bases from J, the junction kept 9 bases outside the gene matches. CDR3 nucleotide sequence: TGTGCCAGCAGTACGTGGACAGGCTTCGGCAATCAGCCCCAGCATTTT. Its translation: CASSTWTGFGNQPQHF.

This clonotype was picked up one time. Because it lacks the conserved phenylalanine or tryptophan at the end, this CDR3 is likely a read error. The rearrangement links TRBV6-5 to TRBJ2-5; perhaps D is TRBD1 or TRBD2 (6 bases each). The CDR3 is made up of 14 amino acids. Between the trimmed V and J ends, which lost 2 bases and 5 bases, there was a span of 12 bases. Germline CDR1 reads MNHEY; CDR2 reads SVGAGI. Written as DNA, the CDR3 is TGTGCCAGCAGTTACGTTGGGGGGCGGGAGACCCAGTACTAC. It specifies CASSYVGGRETQYY.

This clonotype appeared a few times. The rearrangement uses TRBV6-1 and TRBJ1-2; D uncertain. Per germline, CDR1 MNHNS and CDR2 SASEGT. The CDR3 is 15 residues long. Trimming pared 6 bases from V and 0 bases from J, leaving 14 bases between. This CDR3 reads CASSPPGRANYGYTF. CDR3 sequence (DNA): TGTGCCAGCAGCCCTCCCGGGCGAGCTAACTATGGCTACACCTTC.

This clonotype was detected only a few times. V usage is TRBV7-9 and J usage is TRBJ1-2, with D uncertain. CDR3 length: 13 residues. Germline V gives CDR1 SEHNR, CDR2 FQNEAQ (reference sequence). Trimming removed 3 bases at V and 7 bases at J, with 12 bases between. The CDR3 nucleotides read TGTGCCAGCAGCTTGGGTTCAGGCCTTGGCTACACCTTC. It specifies CASSLGSGLGYTF.

This chain connects TRBV20-1 to TRBJ2-6; the D call may be TRBD1 or TRBD2 (5 bases each). V was clipped by 1 base and J by 0 bases, with 10 bases between them. CDR1 and CDR2 (germline): DFQATT, SNEGSKA (reference sequence). The CDR3 spans 16 residues. This chain's CDR3 is CSARVGRSSGANVLTF. CDR3 coding DNA: TGCAGTGCTAGAGTGGGACGGAGCTCTGGGGCCAACGTCCTGACTTTC.

This clonotype showed up just a few times. Here the CDR3 reads CSAPAGVTGGVLSGANVLTF. CDR3 bases: TGCAGTGCCCCAGCGGGGGTGACAGGGGGGGTTCTGTCGGGGGCCAACGTCCTGACTTTC. The chain couples TRBV20-1 to TRBJ2-6, with D perhaps TRBD1 (9 bases). From germline, CDR1 is DFQATT and CDR2 SNEGSKA (reference sequence). Trimming stripped 6 bases from V and 4 bases from J, with 31 bases between. This CDR3 comprises 20 residues.

By share of the sample, this clonotype is medium-sized. The V call is TRBV6-1, the J call TRBJ1-2; 10 bases align to TRBD1. Germline V gene sequence: CDR1 MNHNS, CDR2 SASEGT. CDR3 length: 13 amino acids. The ends lost 3 bases at V and 8 bases at J; junction bases unmatched: 3. The CDR3 bases are TGTGCCAGCAGTGATCGGGACAGGGGAGGCTACACCTTC. This translates into CASSDRDRGGYTF.

The table lists this clonotype with a few counts. This rearrangement joins TRBV27 to TRBJ2-4; 11 nucleotides align to TRBD1. The CDR3 runs 14 residues. The germline gives CDR1 MNHEY, CDR2 SMNVEV (reference sequence). The J segment lost 8 bases and the V segment lost 6 bases, leaving 6 bases of the junction unmatched. The CDR3 is CASSRTGGRDIQYF. CDR3 DNA: TGTGCCAGCAGCAGGACAGGGGGCAGGGACATTCAGTACTTC.

This clonotype occurred a few times. The chain employs TRBV20-1 and TRBJ1-6; TRBD1 matches 8 bases. The CDR3 contains 14 residues. V was clipped by 3 bases and J by 7 bases; unmatched bases: 5. Germline loops: CDR1 DFQATT, CDR2 SNEGSKA (reference sequence). This CDR3 is CSARQGARNSPLHF. In DNA form, the CDR3 reads TGCAGTGCTAGGCAGGGGGCAAGGAATTCACCCCTCCACTTT.

This clonotype came up a few times. The CDR3 protein is CASSRLTGQYGYTF. CDR3 DNA sequence: TGTGCCAGCAGCCGGCTTACAGGGCAATATGGCTACACCTTC. The chain carries TRBV10-3 and TRBJ1-2, with D tentatively TRBD1 (6 bases). Germline CDR1 ENHRY, CDR2 SYGVKD. V was clipped by 10 bases and J by 5 bases, with 20 bases between them. This CDR3 spans 14 amino acids.